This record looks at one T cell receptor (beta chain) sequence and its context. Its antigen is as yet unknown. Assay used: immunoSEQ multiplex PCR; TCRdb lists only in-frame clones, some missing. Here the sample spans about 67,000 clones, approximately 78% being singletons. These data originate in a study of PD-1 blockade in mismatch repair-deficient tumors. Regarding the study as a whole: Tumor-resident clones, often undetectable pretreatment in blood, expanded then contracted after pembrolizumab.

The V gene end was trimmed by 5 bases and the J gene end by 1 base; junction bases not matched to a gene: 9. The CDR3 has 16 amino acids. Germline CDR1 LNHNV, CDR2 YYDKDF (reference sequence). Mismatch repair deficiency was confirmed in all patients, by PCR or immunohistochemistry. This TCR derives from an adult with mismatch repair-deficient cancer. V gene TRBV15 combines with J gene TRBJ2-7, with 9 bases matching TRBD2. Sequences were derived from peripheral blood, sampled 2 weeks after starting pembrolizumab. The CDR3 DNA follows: TGTGCCACCAGCCCCTCCGGAAGCGGGAGGTCCTACGAGCAGTACTTC. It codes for CATSPSGSGRSYEQYF.